The source of this T cell receptor (beta chain) is a study of shared clonotypes between healthy human individuals. Produced via immunoSEQ multiplex PCR; TCRdb's table is partial and in-frame only. The data contain about 2.2 million clones, around 93% of them seen just once; the ten biggest clones take up about 1.6%. CD45RO negativity and positive selection for CCR7 defined naive CD8 cells, a population that excluded terminally differentiated effector memory CD45RA+ cells. Sequencing input: naive CD8+ T cells from PBMCs. This clonotype was sampled from a man between 18 and 29 years old in good health. Some clones in this sample may be carry-over from other donors' samples.

The CDR3 is CASRSTGVDGYTF. CDR3 sequence (DNA): TGTGCCAGCAGATCGACAGGGGTCGATGGCTACACCTTC. The chain combines TRBV27 with TRBJ1-2; 8 nucleotides agree with TRBD1. The V gene end was trimmed by 6 bases and the J gene end by 6 bases; junction bases not matched to a gene: 6. Germline CDR1 reads MNHEY; CDR2 reads SMNVEV (reference sequence). CDR3 length: 13 residues.